Below are 5 T cell receptor beta chains sequenced from a single sample in a study of a mutant IDH1 vaccine in newly diagnosed glioma. These receptors are not linked to any known antigen. Time point in this sample: week 35, safety follow-up. The study gave 300 ug of mutant IDH1 20-mer peptide per vaccine dose, with topical imiquimod. Measured with immunoSEQ multiplex PCR; TCRdb has only the in-frame clones, and not every one. The sample carries about 66,000 clones, 74% recorded once. Sequenced here: PBMCs, sampled from a glioma patient whose treatment included an IDH1 peptide vaccine. The receptors derive from a man aged 50 or older with glioma.

This rearrangement joins TRBV9 to TRBJ1-1; 7 bases align to TRBD1. The CDR3 length is 15 residues. With 0 bases clipped from V and 7 bases from J, the junction kept 9 bases outside the gene matches. The V gene's germline CDR1 is SGDLS and CDR2 YYNGEE. This CDR3 is CASSVGVTGQSEAFF. DNA of the CDR3: TGTGCCAGCAGCGTAGGGGTGACAGGGCAGAGTGAAGCTTTCTTT.

The chain uses TRBV7-9 and TRBJ2-7; tentative D call: TRBD1 (6 bases). The CDR3 is made up of 13 amino acids. V lost 7 bases to trimming and J lost 3 bases, with 13 bases between them. In germline, CDR1 is SEHNR, CDR2 FQNEAQ (reference sequence). CDR3 in amino acids: CASTPTGLYEQYF. CDR3 in DNA: TGTGCCAGCACCCCGACAGGACTCTACGAGCAGTACTTC.

V and J are TRBV30 and TRBJ1-5; D remains ambiguous. This CDR3 is 13 amino acids long. Germline CDR1 reads GTSNPN; CDR2 reads SVGIG (reference sequence). The V end lost 0 bases, the J end lost 5 bases, and 8 bases lay between the germline ends. The DNA of the CDR3 is TGTGCCTGGAGTGTAGGAGGAGATCAGCCCCAGCATTTT. Translation: CAWSVGGDQPQHF.

The CDR3 loop reads CASSQQVFRPQHF. CDR3 DNA sequence: TGTGCCAGCAGCCAACAGGTTTTTCGGCCCCAGCATTTT. The chain combines TRBV7-8 with TRBJ1-5, with D maybe TRBD1 (5 bases). Germline lookup yields CDR1 SGHVS and CDR2 FQNEAQ. Trimming removed 5 bases at V and 9 bases at J, with 14 bases between. The CDR3 contains 13 residues.

CDR3 in DNA: TGTGCCAGCAGTTTGTCTCTTACAGGGAGCGGCTACACCTTC. Its protein product is CASSLSLTGSGYTF. The V and J genes are TRBV28 and TRBJ1-2; possible D gene TRBD1, 6 bases. The CDR3 is 14 residues long. Trimming cost V 3 bases and J 8 bases, with 16 bases left between them. Per germline, CDR1 MDHEN and CDR2 SYDVKM.